The 26 T cell receptor beta chains below come from one sample, sequenced in a study of human T cells and chemical hapten exposure. Specified time point: patch test 1, 2 weeks after DPC sensitization. Treatment given: therapeutic diphenylcyclopropenone sensitization with weekly scalp DPC. Via MiXCR, TCRdb re-called the RACE reads, giving one row per CDR3 protein. This table has about 120,000 distinct CDR3 sequences, 9.5% to 13% appearing once. The specimen was whole blood, collected in connection with sensitization to the hapten diphenylcyclopropenone (DPC). The origin of the receptors is a woman between 50 and 59 years old with alopecia areata. Some clones in this sample may be carry-over from other donors' samples.

This clonotype was observed a handful of times. V is TRBV4-1 and J is TRBJ2-5; 7 bases line up with TRBD2. Germline CDR1 and CDR2: MGHRA and YSYEKL. The CDR3 has 17 residues. V gave up 5 bases and J gave up 4 bases; unmatched junction bases: 16. The CDR3 DNA sequence: TGCGCCAGCAGCGGGATGGGCGGGAGTAGCGCAGGAGAGACCCAGTACTTC. Encoded protein: CASSGMGGSSAGETQYF.

This clonotype has a handful of counts. The V call is TRBV11-2, the J call TRBJ2-3; 14 positions match TRBD2. Germline-derived CDR1 and CDR2 are SGHAT and FQNNGV. Trimming cost V 3 bases and J 2 bases; bases outside gene matches: 4. CDR3 size: 17 residues. CDR3 nucleotide sequence: TGTGCCAGCAGCTTGGGACTAGCGGGGGAGTTCACAGATACGCAGTATTTT. Its translation is CASSLGLAGEFTDTQYF. Drawing the rest from reference TRBV11-2 and TRBJ2-3, the complete variable domain is EAGVAQSPRYKIIEKRQSVAFWCNPISGHATLYWYQQILGQGPKLLIQFQNNGVVDDSQLPKDRFSAERLKGVDSTLKIQPAKLEDSAVYLCASSLGLAGEFTDTQYFGPGTRLTVL.

The gene calls are TRBV18 and TRBJ1-6; TRBD1 matches at 8 bases. The CDR3 extends over 15 amino acids. V trimming: 6 bases; J trimming: 10 bases; junction bases outside the gene matches: 11. CDR1 and CDR2 from the germline V gene are KGHSH and LQKENI. CDR3: CASSGTGGRASPLHF. Written as DNA, the CDR3 is TGTGCCAGCTCGGGGACAGGAGGGAGGGCATCACCCCTCCACTTT.

This clonotype has ten or more counts. The rearrangement links TRBV20-1 to TRBJ2-5, with D unclear. This CDR3 is built from 14 residues. V was clipped by 3 bases and J by 5 bases, with 16 bases between them. In germline, CDR1 is DFQATT, CDR2 SNEGSKA (reference sequence). CDR3 amino acids: CSASAIQADETQYF. CDR3 nucleotide sequence: TGCAGTGCTAGTGCGATCCAGGCGGATGAGACCCAGTACTTC.

In regard to this clonotype: The limits of the CDR3 on the DNA are not certain, so only TCRdb's listed CDR3 is given. The genes are TRBV7-5 and TRBJ2-4; the table's D call of TRBD1 was not tested on the DNA. TRBV7-5 is tagged as a pseudogene. The CDR3 spans 20 amino acids, including both terminal residues. The CDR3 region is CISVSEEKRTGLQIGNIQYF.

This clonotype occurred a few times. The rearrangement joins TRBV28 to TRBJ2-7, with 8 nucleotides matching TRBD1. The CDR3 covers 14 residues. V was pared by 2 bases and J by 3 bases, with 3 bases of the junction left unmatched. CDR1 and CDR2 (germline): MDHEN, SYDVKM. The CDR3 spells CASSLLGQVYEQYF. The CDR3 DNA is TGTGCCAGCAGTTTACTGGGACAGGTCTACGAGCAGTACTTC.

This clonotype was seen repeatedly, ten times or more. The chain carries TRBV3-1 and TRBJ1-1; D unclear. Germline loops: CDR1 LGHDT, CDR2 YNNKEL (reference sequence). Deletions cut 0 bases from V and 0 bases from J, with 8 bases between. This CDR3 is 15 amino acids long. This CDR3 is CASSQDVGMNTEAFF. The CDR3 coding sequence is TGTGCCAGCAGCCAAGATGTAGGGATGAACACTGAAGCTTTCTTT.

This clonotype was observed many times. This chain links TRBV12-3 or TRBV12-4 with TRBJ2-1; no reliable D call. The CDR3 totals 12 residues. The V end lost 3 bases, the J end lost 8 bases, and 8 bases lay between the germline ends. The CDR3 reads CASSFGGDEQFF. CDR3 bases: TGTGCCAGCAGTTTTGGCGGTGATGAGCAGTTCTTC.

The chain recombines TRBV20-1 with TRBJ2-1; 9 nucleotides match TRBD2. Germline V lookup: CDR1 DFQATT, CDR2 SNEGSKA (reference sequence). The CDR3 runs 13 residues. The V gene end was trimmed by 4 bases and the J gene end by 9 bases; junction bases not matched to a gene: 7. The CDR3: CSATRGGPFEQFF. The CDR3 nucleotides are TGCAGTGCTACGCGGGGGGGCCCCTTTGAGCAGTTCTTC.

V is TRBV29-1 and J is TRBJ2-3; D gene unclear. Germline V CDR1 and CDR2: SQVTM, ANQGSEA. CDR3 size: 12 residues. V was trimmed by 3 bases and J by 4 bases, leaving 8 bases between them. CDR3 DNA sequence: TGCAGCGTTGACGCCCGAGCAGATACGCAGTATTTT. Amino acid sequence: CSVDARADTQYF.

Ten or more counts support this clonotype. The chain joins TRBV12-3 or TRBV12-4 to TRBJ2-6; D is perhaps TRBD1 or TRBD2 (6 bases each). The length of the CDR3 is 18 residues. V dropped 6 bases and J dropped 1 base, with 19 bases sitting between them. The CDR3, as DNA: TGTGCCAGCAGCCCCGAAATGGGGGGCACGTCTGGGGCCAACGTCCTGACTTTC. Translating it yields CASSPEMGGTSGANVLTF.

This sequence joins TRBV25-1 and TRBJ1-6; D ambiguous. This CDR3 comprises 13 residues. Trimming took off 1 base at V and 11 bases at J, with 9 bases between the two ends. CDR1 and CDR2 (germline): MGHDK, SYGVNS. This chain's CDR3 is CASSESGRPPLHF. For the CDR3, the DNA is TGTGCCAGCAGTGAATCCGGTAGGCCACCCCTCCACTTT.

This chain uses TRBV7-9 with TRBJ2-1; 8 bases are a match to TRBD2. V shed 5 bases, J shed 6 bases, and the junction held 9 bases outside the gene matches. The CDR3 is 15 amino acids. Germline V gene lookup returns CDR1 SEHNR and CDR2 FQNEAQ (reference sequence). CDR3 bases: TGTGCCAGCAGCCCCCCCGGGACTAGAATCAATGAGCAGTTCTTC. Translation: CASSPPGTRINEQFF.

A word on this clonotype: A read error may account for a junction end that differs from germline. The chain joins TRBV7-7 to TRBJ2-5; D might be TRBD1 or TRBD2, each matching 5 bases. Germline CDR1 is SSHAT and CDR2 is FNYEAQ (reference sequence). This CDR3 has 15 residues. This chain's CDR3 is CASSPTNAGRETQYF. The CDR3 region has the DNA TGTGCTAGCAGCCCGACAAACGCAGGGAGAGAGACCCAGTACTTC. Together with reference TRBV7-7 and TRBJ2-5, the CDR3 gives the full variable domain: GAGVSQSPRYKVTKRGQDVTLRCDPISSHATLYWYQQALGQGPEFLTYFNYEAQPDKSGLPSDRFSAERPEGSISTLTIQRTEQRDSAMYRCASSPTNAGRETQYFGPGTRLLVL.

Ten or more counts support this clonotype. The chain employs TRBV7-2 and TRBJ1-4, with D perhaps matching TRBD1 (6 bases). CDR1 SGHTA and CDR2 FQGNSA come from the germline V gene. The CDR3 sequence is 14 residues long. The germline V and J ends were trimmed by 5 bases and 4 bases, with 11 bases remaining between them. This CDR3 reads CASSAGGRNEKLFF. In DNA, the CDR3 is TGTGCCAGCAGCGCTGGGGGGCGTAATGAAAAACTGTTTTTT.

The rearrangement joins TRBV28 to TRBJ1-4; D perhaps matches TRBD1 (5 bases). The CDR3 consists of 15 residues. The germline gives CDR1 MDHEN, CDR2 SYDVKM. V lost 6 bases and J 8 bases, leaving 19 bases between the germline ends. Written as DNA, the CDR3 is TGTGCCAGCAGGGAGTCGGGACTGGGGAACGAAAAACTGTTTTTT. Its protein product is CASRESGLGNEKLFF.

The V gene is TRBV20-1, the J gene TRBJ1-6, with 7 positions matching TRBD1. The CDR3 runs to 13 residues. V shed 1 base and J 14 bases; nucleotides not matched to a gene: 8. The germline V gene encodes CDR1 DFQATT and CDR2 SNEGSKA (reference sequence). CDR3: CSARVRGNGALHF. CDR3 nucleotides: TGCAGTGCTAGAGTCAGGGGGAATGGCGCCCTCCACTTT.

In this sample, this clonotype turned up many times. This chain connects TRBV19 to TRBJ1-1; TRBD1 matches at 11 bases. J was trimmed by 0 bases and V by 5 bases; bases with no gene match: 8. Germline lookup yields CDR1 LNHDA and CDR2 SQIVND (reference sequence). This CDR3 is 17 amino acids long. CDR3 loop: CASSQQRTGGMNTEAFF. In DNA, the CDR3 is TGTGCCAGTAGTCAACAAAGGACAGGGGGCATGAACACTGAAGCTTTCTTT.

This chain joins TRBV28 and TRBJ2-7, with 7 bases matching TRBD2. The CDR3 runs 14 residues. J was trimmed by 6 bases and V by 6 bases; bases with no gene match: 11. The V gene's germline CDR1 is MDHEN and CDR2 SYDVKM. The CDR3 DNA is TGTGCCAGCAGGGGCGGGGGTAGTGCGATCGAGCAGTACTTC. This gives the protein CASRGGGSAIEQYF.

The genes are TRBV11-2 and TRBJ1-1, with D possibly TRBD1 on 6 matching bases. V dropped 3 bases and J dropped 5 bases, with 10 bases sitting between them. The CDR3 extends over 13 amino acids. The germline V gene encodes CDR1 SGHAT and CDR2 FQNNGV. CDR3 in amino acids: CASSFRTDTEAFF. The CDR3 region has the DNA TGTGCCAGCAGCTTCCGGACAGATACTGAAGCTTTCTTT.

This clonotype was seen repeatedly, ten times or more. The junction departs from germline at one end; a sequencing error may be responsible. The chain carries TRBV12-3 or TRBV12-4 and TRBJ2-7, with 10 bases aligning to TRBD2. CDR3 length equals 14 residues. This CDR3 is CASSLAGVPNEQYF. CDR3 bases: TGTGCCAGCAGTCTAGCGGGAGTCCCCAACGAGCAGTACTTC.

This clonotype has more than one count but fewer than ten. The chain combines TRBV10-1 with TRBJ2-5; no clear D gene. V was trimmed by 5 bases and J by 7 bases, leaving 17 bases between them. This CDR3 has 14 amino acids. Germline loops: CDR1 WNHNN, CDR2 SYGVQD (reference sequence). The CDR3 DNA follows: TGCGCCAGCAGTACTGGAGCCCGAGGTGGGACCCAGTACTTC. Protein product: CASSTGARGGTQYF.

This clonotype was picked up many times. The chain employs TRBV27 and TRBJ2-3; no definite D call. Germline V gene lookup returns CDR1 MNHEY and CDR2 SMNVEV (reference sequence). The CDR3 covers 13 residues. V was pared by 1 base and J by 6 bases, with 8 bases between. The CDR3 nucleotides are TGTGCCAGCAGTTTATTCCGACACGATACGCAGTATTTT. The encoded protein is CASSLFRHDTQYF.

This chain joins TRBV11-2 and TRBJ1-6; the D is unclear. Germline CDR1 reads SGHAT; CDR2 reads FQNNGV. V gave up 1 base and J gave up 10 bases, with 5 bases separating them. The CDR3 extends over 12 amino acids. Here the CDR3 DNA reads TGTGCCAGCAGCTTAGGAGTCTCACCCCTCCACTTT. This encodes CASSLGVSPLHF.

This clonotype was seen ten or more times. The V call is TRBV11-2, the J call TRBJ1-1, with D possibly being TRBD1 (5 bases). Germline V CDR1 and CDR2: SGHAT, FQNNGV. The CDR3 is made up of 14 amino acids. The germline V and J ends were trimmed by 10 bases and 1 base, with 16 bases remaining between them. Here the CDR3 DNA reads TGTGCCACCCCGGGGAGGGGTGCGAACACTGAAGCTTTCTTT. Translating it yields CATPGRGANTEAFF.

This clonotype was seen ten or more times. V usage is TRBV29-1 and J usage is TRBJ1-3, with D hard to call. V was cut by 7 bases and J by 3 bases, with 10 bases left in between. Germline V gene lookup returns CDR1 SQVTM and CDR2 ANQGSEA. The CDR3 sequence is 12 residues long. CDR3 residues: CSAASYGNTIYF. The DNA of the CDR3 is TGCAGCGCGGCCTCTTATGGAAACACCATATATTTT.